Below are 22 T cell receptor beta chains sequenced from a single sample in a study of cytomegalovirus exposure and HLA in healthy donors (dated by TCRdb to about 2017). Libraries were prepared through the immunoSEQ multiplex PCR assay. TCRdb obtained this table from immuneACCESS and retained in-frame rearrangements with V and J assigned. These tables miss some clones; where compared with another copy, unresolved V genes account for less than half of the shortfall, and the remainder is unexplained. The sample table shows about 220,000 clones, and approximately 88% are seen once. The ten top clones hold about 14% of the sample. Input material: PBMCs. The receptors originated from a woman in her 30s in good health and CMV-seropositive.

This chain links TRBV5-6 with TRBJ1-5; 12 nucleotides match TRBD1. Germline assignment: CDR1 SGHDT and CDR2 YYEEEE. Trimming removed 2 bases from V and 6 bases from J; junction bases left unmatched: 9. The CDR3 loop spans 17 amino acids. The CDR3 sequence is CASSLNPGQGAFQPQHF. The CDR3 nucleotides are TGTGCCAGCAGCTTAAATCCGGGACAGGGGGCATTTCAGCCCCAGCATTTT.

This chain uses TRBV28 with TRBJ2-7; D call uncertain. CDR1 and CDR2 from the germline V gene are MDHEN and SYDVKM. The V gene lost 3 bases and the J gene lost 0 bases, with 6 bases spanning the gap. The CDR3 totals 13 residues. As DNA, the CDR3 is TGTGCCAGCAGTTTTCCAAGCTCCTACGAGCAGTACTTC. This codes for CASSFPSSYEQYF.

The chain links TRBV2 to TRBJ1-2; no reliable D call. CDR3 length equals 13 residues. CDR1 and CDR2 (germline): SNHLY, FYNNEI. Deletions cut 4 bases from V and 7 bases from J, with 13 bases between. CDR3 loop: CASSGTYGVGYTF. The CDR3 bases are TGTGCCAGCAGTGGAACTTACGGGGTTGGCTACACCTTC.

Here the CDR3 reads CASSINFDTQYF. DNA of the CDR3: TGTGCCAGCAGCATAAACTTCGATACGCAGTATTTT. The chain links TRBV11-1 to TRBJ2-3; no clear D. Germline V gene lookup returns CDR1 SGHAT and CDR2 FQDESV (reference sequence). The CDR3 is 12 residues long. V was trimmed by 5 bases and J by 6 bases, leaving 9 bases between them. The full variable domain, its missing parts supplied by reference TRBV11-1 and TRBJ2-3, is EAEVAQSPRYKITEKSQAVAFWCDPISGHATLYWYRQILGQGPELLVQFQDESVVDDSQLPKDRFSAERLKGVDSTLKIQPAELGDSAMYLCASSINFDTQYFGPGTRLTVL.

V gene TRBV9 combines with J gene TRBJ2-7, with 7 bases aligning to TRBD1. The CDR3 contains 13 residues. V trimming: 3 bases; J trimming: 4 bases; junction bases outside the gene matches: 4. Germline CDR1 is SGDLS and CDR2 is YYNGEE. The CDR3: CASSAGDSYEQYF. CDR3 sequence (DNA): TGTGCCAGCAGCGCCGGGGACAGTTACGAGCAGTACTTC.

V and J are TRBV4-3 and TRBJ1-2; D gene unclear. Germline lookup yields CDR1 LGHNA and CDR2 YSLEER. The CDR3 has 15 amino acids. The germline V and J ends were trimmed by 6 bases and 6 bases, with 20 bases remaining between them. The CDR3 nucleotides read TGCGCCAGCAGTACTTCCCGGACTTACCAGAATGGCTACACCTTC. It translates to CASSTSRTYQNGYTF.

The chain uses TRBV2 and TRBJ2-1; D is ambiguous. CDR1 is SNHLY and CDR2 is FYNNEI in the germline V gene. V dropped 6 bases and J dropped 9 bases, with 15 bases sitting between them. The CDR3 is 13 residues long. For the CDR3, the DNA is TGTGCCAGCAGCGCTAGTCGAACGGGTGAGCAGTTCTTC. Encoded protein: CASSASRTGEQFF.

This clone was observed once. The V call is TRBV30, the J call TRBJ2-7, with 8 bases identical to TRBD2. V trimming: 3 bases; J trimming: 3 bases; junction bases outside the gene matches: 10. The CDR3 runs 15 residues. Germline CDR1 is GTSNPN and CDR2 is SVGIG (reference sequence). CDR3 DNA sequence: TGTGCCTGGAGGTTGGTATGGGCGGGAGGCTACGAGCAGTACTTC. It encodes CAWRLVWAGGYEQYF.

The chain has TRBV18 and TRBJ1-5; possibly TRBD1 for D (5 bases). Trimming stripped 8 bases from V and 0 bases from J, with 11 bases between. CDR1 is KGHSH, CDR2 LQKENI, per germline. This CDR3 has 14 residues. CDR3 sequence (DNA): TGTGCCAGCGCGGGGGGTAATAGCAATCAGCCCCAGCATTTT. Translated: CASAGGNSNQPQHF.

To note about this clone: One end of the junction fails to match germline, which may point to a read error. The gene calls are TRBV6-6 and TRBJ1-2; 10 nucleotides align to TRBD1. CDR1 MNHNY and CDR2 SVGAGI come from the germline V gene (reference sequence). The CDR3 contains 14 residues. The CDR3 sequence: CAISLGTGENGYTF. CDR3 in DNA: TGTGCCATCAGTCTTGGGACAGGGGAAAATGGCTACACCTTC.

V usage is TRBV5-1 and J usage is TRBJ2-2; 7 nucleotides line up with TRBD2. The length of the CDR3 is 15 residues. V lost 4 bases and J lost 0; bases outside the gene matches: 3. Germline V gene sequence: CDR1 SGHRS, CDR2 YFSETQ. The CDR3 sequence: CASSLLAANTGELFF. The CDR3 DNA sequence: TGCGCCAGCAGCCTCCTAGCGGCGAACACCGGGGAGCTGTTTTTT. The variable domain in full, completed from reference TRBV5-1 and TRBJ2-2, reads KAGVTQTPRYLIKTRGQQVTLSCSPISGHRSVSWYQQTPGQGLQFLFEYFSETQRNKGNFPGRFSGRQFSNSRSEMNVSTLELGDSALYLCASSLLAANTGELFFGEGSRLTVL.

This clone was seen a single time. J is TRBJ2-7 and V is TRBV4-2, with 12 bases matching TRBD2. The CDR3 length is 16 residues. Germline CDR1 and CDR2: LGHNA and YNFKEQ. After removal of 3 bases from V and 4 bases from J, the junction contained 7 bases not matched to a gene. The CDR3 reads CASSQEPGLAGYEQYF. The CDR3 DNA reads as TGTGCCAGCAGCCAGGAACCAGGACTAGCGGGATACGAGCAGTACTTC.

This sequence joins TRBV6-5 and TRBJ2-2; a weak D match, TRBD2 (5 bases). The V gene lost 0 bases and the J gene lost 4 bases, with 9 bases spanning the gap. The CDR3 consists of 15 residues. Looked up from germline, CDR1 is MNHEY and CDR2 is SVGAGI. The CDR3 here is CASSYSPTSTGELFF. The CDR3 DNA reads TGTGCCAGCAGTTACTCCCCCACTAGCACCGGGGAGCTGTTTTTT.

The CDR3 loop reads CASSLGKATGELFF. The DNA for the CDR3 is TGTGCCAGCAGCTTAGGAAAAGCCACCGGGGAGCTGTTTTTT. This chain uses TRBV7-9 with TRBJ2-2; D unclear. The CDR3 sequence is 14 residues long. Germline V lookup: CDR1 SEHNR, CDR2 FQNEAQ (reference sequence). Trimming cost V 1 base and J 4 bases, with 7 bases left between them.

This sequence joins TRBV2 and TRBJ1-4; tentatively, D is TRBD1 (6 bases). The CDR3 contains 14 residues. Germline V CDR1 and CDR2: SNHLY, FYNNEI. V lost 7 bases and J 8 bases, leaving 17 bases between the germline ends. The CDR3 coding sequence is TGTGCCAGCACCCCCTCGGGGGGCGCCGAAAAACTGTTTTTT. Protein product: CASTPSGGAEKLFF.

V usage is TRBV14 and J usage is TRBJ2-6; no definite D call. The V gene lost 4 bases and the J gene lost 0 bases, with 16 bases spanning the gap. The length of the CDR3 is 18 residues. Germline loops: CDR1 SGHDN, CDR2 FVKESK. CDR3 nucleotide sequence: TGTGCCAGCAGCCCCTTCGGTTTCTTGAGCTCTGGGGCCAACGTCCTGACTTTC. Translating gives CASSPFGFLSSGANVLTF.

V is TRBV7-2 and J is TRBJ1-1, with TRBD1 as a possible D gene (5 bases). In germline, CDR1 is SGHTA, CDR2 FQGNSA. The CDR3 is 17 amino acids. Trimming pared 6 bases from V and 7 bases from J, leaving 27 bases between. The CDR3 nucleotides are TGTGCCAGCAGTTCTGGGCGGACAAGGGAACGATTCGGTGAAGCTTTCTTT. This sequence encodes CASSSGRTRERFGEAFF.

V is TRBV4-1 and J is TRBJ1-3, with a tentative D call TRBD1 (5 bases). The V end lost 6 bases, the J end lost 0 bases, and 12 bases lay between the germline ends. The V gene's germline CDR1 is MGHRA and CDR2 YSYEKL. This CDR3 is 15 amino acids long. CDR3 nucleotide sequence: TGCGCCAGCAGGGACGCAGGGCGCTCTGGAAACACCATATATTTT. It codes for CASRDAGRSGNTIYF.

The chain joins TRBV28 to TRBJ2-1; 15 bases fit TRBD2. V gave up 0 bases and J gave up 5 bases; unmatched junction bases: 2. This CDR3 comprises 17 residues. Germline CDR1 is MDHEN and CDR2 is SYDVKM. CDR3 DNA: TGTGCCAGCAGTTTATGGGGACTAGCGGGAGGCGACAATGAGCAGTTCTTC. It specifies CASSLWGLAGGDNEQFF.

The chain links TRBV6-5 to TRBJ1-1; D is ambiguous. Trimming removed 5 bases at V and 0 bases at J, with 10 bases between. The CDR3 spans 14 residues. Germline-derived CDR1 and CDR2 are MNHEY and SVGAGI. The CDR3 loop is CASSALKLNTEAFF. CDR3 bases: TGTGCCAGCAGTGCTTTAAAGCTGAACACTGAAGCTTTCTTT.

This CDR3 is CASSQGGGRDREQYF. In DNA form, the CDR3 reads TGCGCCAGCAGCCAAGGGGGGGGCCGAGATCGCGAGCAGTACTTC. The chain has TRBV4-3 and TRBJ2-7; tentative D call: TRBD2 (7 bases). Germline values: CDR1 LGHNA, CDR2 YSLEER. The CDR3 covers 15 residues. The V and J ends lost 1 base and 6 bases respectively, with 16 bases between them.

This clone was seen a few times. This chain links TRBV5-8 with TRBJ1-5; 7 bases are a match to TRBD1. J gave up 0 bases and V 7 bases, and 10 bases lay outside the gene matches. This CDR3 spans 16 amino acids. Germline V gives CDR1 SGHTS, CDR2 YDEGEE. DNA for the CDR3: TGTGCCAGCGCACTGGAGGGACAGATTAGCAATCAGCCCCAGCATTTT. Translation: CASALEGQISNQPQHF. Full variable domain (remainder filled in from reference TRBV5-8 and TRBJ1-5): EAGVTQSPTHLIKTRGQQATLRCSPISGHTSVYWYQQALGLGLQFLLWYDEGEERNRGNFPPRFSGRQFPNYSSELNVNALELEDSALYLCASALEGQISNQPQHFGDGTRLSIL.